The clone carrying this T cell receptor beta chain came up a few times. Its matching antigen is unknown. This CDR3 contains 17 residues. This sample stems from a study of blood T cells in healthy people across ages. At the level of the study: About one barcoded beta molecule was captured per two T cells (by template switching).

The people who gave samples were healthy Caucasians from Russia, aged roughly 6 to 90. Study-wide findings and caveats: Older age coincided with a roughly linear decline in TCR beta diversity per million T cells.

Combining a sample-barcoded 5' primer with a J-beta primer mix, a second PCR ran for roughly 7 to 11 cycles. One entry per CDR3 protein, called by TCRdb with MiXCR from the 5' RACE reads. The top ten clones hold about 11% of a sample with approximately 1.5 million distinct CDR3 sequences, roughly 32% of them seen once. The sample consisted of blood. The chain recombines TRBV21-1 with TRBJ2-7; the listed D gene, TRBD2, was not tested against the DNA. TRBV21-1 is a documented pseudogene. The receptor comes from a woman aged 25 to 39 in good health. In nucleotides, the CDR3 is TGTGCCAGCAGCAAAGCACGAGAGGGACCAAGCTCCTACGAGCAGTACTTC. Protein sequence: CASSKAREGPSSYEQYF.